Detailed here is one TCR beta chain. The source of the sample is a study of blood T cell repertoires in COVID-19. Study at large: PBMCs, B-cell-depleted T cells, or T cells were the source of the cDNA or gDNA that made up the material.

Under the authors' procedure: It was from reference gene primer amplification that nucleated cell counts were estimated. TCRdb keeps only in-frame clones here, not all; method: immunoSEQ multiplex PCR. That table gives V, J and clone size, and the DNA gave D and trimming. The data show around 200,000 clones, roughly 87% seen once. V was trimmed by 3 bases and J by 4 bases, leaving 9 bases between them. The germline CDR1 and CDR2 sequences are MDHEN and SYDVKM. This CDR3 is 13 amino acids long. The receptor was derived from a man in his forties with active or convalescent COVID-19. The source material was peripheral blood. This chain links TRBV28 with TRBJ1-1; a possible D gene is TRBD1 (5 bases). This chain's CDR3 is CASSLVGGTEAFF. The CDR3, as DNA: TGTGCCAGCAGTTTGGTGGGGGGCACTGAAGCTTTCTTT.